The 25 T cell receptor beta chains below were found in one sample sequenced in a study of identical twins. TCRdb fed the 5' RACE reads into MiXCR, producing one record per CDR3 protein. The sample yields more than 400,000 distinct CDR3 sequences, 13% to 15% seen once. Separately, the same data were catalogued under a study of yellow fever vaccine responses in identical twins.

Sequencing was done on a sample of CD4+ T cells sorted from blood. The receptors shown here come from a woman between 18 and 29 years old in good health.

The J gene is TRBJ1-2, the V gene TRBV5-1; D possibly corresponds to TRBD1 (5 bases). The CDR3 consists of 12 residues. CDR1 and CDR2 (germline): SGHRS, YFSETQ. V shed 6 bases and J shed 10 bases, with 16 bases lying between them. The CDR3 spells CASTSGFNDYTF. Written as DNA, the CDR3 is TGCGCCAGCACGTCAGGGTTCAATGACTACACCTTC.

The chain couples TRBV29-1 to TRBJ1-1, with a possible D match to TRBD1 (5 bases). CDR1 SQVTM and CDR2 ANQGSEA come from the germline V gene. The CDR3 has 12 amino acids. The V end lost 4 bases, the J end lost 1 base, and 7 bases lay between the germline ends. The CDR3 spells CSVAQANTEAFF. The CDR3 DNA reads as TGCAGCGTTGCACAGGCGAACACTGAAGCTTTCTTT.

In its sample, this clonotype was seen a few times. The chain couples TRBV7-8 to TRBJ2-7, with D possibly being TRBD2 (7 bases). This CDR3 contains 16 residues. In germline, CDR1 is SGHVS, CDR2 FQNEAQ. V was clipped by 5 bases and J by 0 bases, with 17 bases between them. The CDR3 DNA reads TGTGCCAGCAGCCCTGGGGAGGGGGTAACCTCCTACGAGCAGTACTTC. Protein product: CASSPGEGVTSYEQYF.

The table lists this clonotype with a few counts. This rearrangement joins TRBV4-1 to TRBJ2-2; D possibly corresponds to TRBD2 (7 bases). Germline V gives CDR1 MGHRA, CDR2 YSYEKL. The CDR3 consists of 17 residues. V was shortened by 3 bases and J by 2 bases, with 16 bases between the two germline ends. CDR3 protein: CASSHKRGGPNTGELFF. CDR3 sequence (DNA): TGCGCCAGCAGCCACAAGAGGGGGGGGCCTAACACCGGGGAGCTGTTTTTT.

This clonotype was seen a few times. In DNA, the CDR3 is TGTGCCAGCAGCGTAGACTGGGTGAACACCGGGGAGCTGTTTTTT. Translation: CASSVDWVNTGELFF. This chain joins TRBV9 and TRBJ2-2; D is unresolved. The CDR3 covers 15 residues. Germline values: CDR1 SGDLS, CDR2 YYNGEE. V was trimmed by 0 bases and J by 1 base, leaving 7 bases between them.

This chain uses TRBV29-1 with TRBJ2-1, with TRBD1 matching over 7 bases. J lost 6 bases, V lost 6 bases, and 8 bases had no gene match. Per germline, CDR1 SQVTM and CDR2 ANQGSEA. The CDR3 runs 13 residues. The CDR3: CSVTDRVSNEQFF. In nucleotides, the CDR3 is TGCAGCGTCACCGACAGGGTGAGCAATGAGCAGTTCTTC.

This clonotype was detected a few times. This chain links TRBV4-2 with TRBJ2-3; 11 bases line up with TRBD2. Trimming removed 1 base from V and 2 bases from J; junction bases left unmatched: 5. The germline V gene encodes CDR1 LGHNA and CDR2 YNFKEQ. The CDR3 runs to 17 residues. CDR3 in amino acids: CASSQASTSGNTDTQYF. CDR3 bases: TGTGCCAGCAGCCAAGCCTCGACTAGCGGGAACACAGATACGCAGTATTTT.

This clonotype came up a few times. This chain uses TRBV10-2 with TRBJ2-2; a weak D match, TRBD1 (5 bases). The V end was cut by 5 bases, the J end by 4 bases, with 14 bases between. The CDR3 runs to 15 residues. Germline CDR1 is WSHSY and CDR2 is SAAADI. In nucleotides, the CDR3 is TGCGCCAGCAGTTTGACAGCTACGGCCACCGGGGAGCTGTTTTTT. It translates to CASSLTATATGELFF.

This clonotype was found a few times. The chain is built from TRBV5-1 and TRBJ2-3; maybe TRBD2 (6 bases). The V gene's germline CDR1 is SGHRS and CDR2 YFSETQ. V lost 4 bases, J lost 2 bases, and 17 bases lay in between. This CDR3 comprises 16 residues. The DNA of the CDR3 is TGCGCCAGCAGCCCCAGCGGGCATTCTAACACAGATACGCAGTATTTT. Its translation: CASSPSGHSNTDTQYF.

This clonotype was seen more than once but under ten times. The chain joins TRBV15 to TRBJ1-1; 9 positions agree with TRBD1. The CDR3 spans 15 residues. CDR1 and CDR2 from the germline V gene are LNHNV and YYDKDF (reference sequence). The V segment lost 5 bases and the J segment 1 base; nucleotides outside the gene matches: 5. The CDR3 DNA reads as TGTGCCACCAGCCTGGACAGGGGAGGGAACACTGAAGCTTTCTTT. Amino acid sequence: CATSLDRGGNTEAFF.

This clonotype was counted only a few times. The chain links TRBV21-1 to TRBJ2-5; the D call in the table, TRBD1, was not verified against the DNA. TRBV21-1 is reported as a pseudogene. CDR3 length equals 15 residues. The CDR3 DNA sequence: TGTGCCAGCAGCAGACTCAGGCGCGGGCAAGAGACCCAGTACTTC. Protein sequence: CASSRLRRGQETQYF.

With respect to this clonotype: A read error may account for a junction end that differs from germline. The chain recombines TRBV3-1 with TRBJ2-7, with TRBD1 as a possible D gene (5 bases). The CDR3 spans 15 residues. Germline assignment: CDR1 LGHDT and CDR2 YNNKEL (reference sequence). CDR3 protein: CASSEEGVRAAEQYF. The CDR3 region has the DNA TGTGCCAGCAGCGAAGAAGGGGTACGGGCCGCCGAGCAGTACTTC.

This clonotype was seen more than once but under ten times. This chain joins TRBV12-3 or TRBV12-4 and TRBJ2-5, with 10 bases fitting TRBD1. J gave up 4 bases and V 3 bases, and 8 bases lay outside the gene matches. The CDR3 length is 16 residues. The CDR3: CASSLFLGDRGETQYF. CDR3 nucleotide sequence: TGTGCCAGCAGTTTGTTTTTGGGGGACAGGGGAGAGACCCAGTACTTC.

The V and J genes are TRBV12-3 or TRBV12-4 and TRBJ2-1, with D maybe TRBD2 (5 bases). The CDR3 consists of 15 residues. V was cut by 6 bases and J by 0 bases, with 12 bases left in between. DNA of the CDR3: TGTGCCAGCAGGGACTCGAGTAGCTCCTACAATGAGCAGTTCTTC. It is translated as CASRDSSSSYNEQFF.

The rearrangement links TRBV6-5 to TRBJ1-6; a possible D gene is TRBD1 (5 bases). With 6 bases removed from V and 5 bases from J, the gap between germline ends came to 5 bases. CDR1 and CDR2 from the germline V gene are MNHEY and SVGAGI. The CDR3 covers 12 residues. CDR3 residues: CASRQDNSPLHF. In DNA, the CDR3 is TGTGCCAGCAGACAGGATAATTCACCCCTCCACTTT.

V is TRBV12-3 or TRBV12-4 and J is TRBJ1-2; the match to TRBD1 covers 9 bases. CDR3 length: 14 residues. Losses at the gene ends were 6 bases for V and 8 bases for J; bases not matched to a gene: 10. The CDR3 region is CASSRDRAAWGYTF. DNA for the CDR3: TGTGCCAGCAGCCGGGACAGGGCGGCTTGGGGCTACACCTTC.

This chain links TRBV9 with TRBJ1-1, with D maybe TRBD1 (5 bases). This CDR3 is built from 14 residues. Germline CDR1 is SGDLS and CDR2 is YYNGEE. With 1 base removed from V and 10 bases from J, the gap between germline ends came to 17 bases. CDR3 sequence reads: CASSVSPQGLGAFF. CDR3 nucleotide sequence: TGTGCCAGCAGCGTATCACCCCAGGGTTTGGGAGCTTTCTTT.

The J gene is TRBJ2-7, the V gene TRBV27, with TRBD2 matching over 7 bases. The V and J ends lost 8 bases and 1 base, in that order; junction bases with no gene match: 11. Looked up from germline, CDR1 is MNHEY and CDR2 is SMNVEV (reference sequence). The CDR3 runs to 15 residues. The CDR3 reads CASALRLADSYEQYF. The CDR3 bases are TGTGCCAGCGCTTTAAGACTAGCCGATTCCTACGAGCAGTACTTC.

The chain is built from TRBV9 and TRBJ2-1, with D possibly TRBD2 on 6 matching bases. CDR1 and CDR2 (germline): SGDLS, YYNGEE. Trimming stripped 4 bases from V and 6 bases from J, with 17 bases between. The CDR3 is 15 residues long. This chain's CDR3 is CASSFRDWDSNEQFF. The CDR3 coding sequence is TGTGCCAGCAGCTTCCGGGACTGGGACTCCAATGAGCAGTTCTTC.

V usage is TRBV5-6 and J usage is TRBJ2-1; D is perhaps TRBD1 (5 bases). CDR3 size: 13 residues. V was shortened by 4 bases and J by 7 bases, with 12 bases between the two germline ends. Germline CDR1 SGHDT, CDR2 YYEEEE. The DNA of the CDR3 is TGTGCCAGCAGCCGAGCAAGGGGTAATGAGCAGTTCTTC. Protein sequence: CASSRARGNEQFF.

The chain has TRBV12-3 or TRBV12-4 and TRBJ2-1; TRBD1 matches at 9 bases. V shed 8 bases and J 6 bases; nucleotides not matched to a gene: 8. The length of the CDR3 is 14 residues. This CDR3 is CASFNPTGGNEQFF. CDR3 DNA sequence: TGTGCCAGCTTTAACCCGACAGGGGGCAATGAGCAGTTCTTC.

This clonotype was detected a few times. The V and J genes are TRBV6-6 and TRBJ1-2; a weak D match, TRBD1 (5 bases). Germline-derived CDR1 and CDR2 are MNHNY and SVGAGI (reference sequence). Trimming removed 8 bases from V and 7 bases from J, with 14 bases in between. This CDR3 contains 12 residues. CDR3 in DNA: TGTGCCAGCGAGGGGACGTTTGGTGGCTACACCTTC. Protein sequence: CASEGTFGGYTF.

The chain couples TRBV12-3 or TRBV12-4 to TRBJ2-3; D uncertain. V dropped 3 bases and J dropped 0 bases, with 7 bases sitting between them. There are 14 residues in the CDR3. CDR3 in amino acids: CASSFKRSTDTQYF. The CDR3 DNA reads TGTGCCAGCAGTTTTAAACGGAGCACAGATACGCAGTATTTT.

Ten or more counts support this clonotype. Sequence at one end of the junction differs from germline and may be a read error. The V call is TRBV5-1, the J call TRBJ2-3; weak D call: TRBD2 (6 bases). Germline V gene lookup returns CDR1 SGHRS and CDR2 YFSETQ. The CDR3 extends over 14 amino acids. CDR3 in DNA: TGTGCCAGCAGCTTACCGGGGGGCACAGATACGCAGTATTTT. It yields the protein CASSLPGGTDTQYF.

This clonotype appeared once. The chain links TRBV2 to TRBJ1-5; perhaps TRBD1 as D (6 bases). The CDR3 covers 16 residues. V was clipped by 7 bases and J by 2 bases, with 18 bases between them. CDR1 and CDR2 from the germline V gene are SNHLY and FYNNEI. For the CDR3, the DNA is TGTGCCAGCACGCGGGGGGCAGGGGATCGCAATCAGCCCCAGCATTTT. Translated: CASTRGAGDRNQPQHF.